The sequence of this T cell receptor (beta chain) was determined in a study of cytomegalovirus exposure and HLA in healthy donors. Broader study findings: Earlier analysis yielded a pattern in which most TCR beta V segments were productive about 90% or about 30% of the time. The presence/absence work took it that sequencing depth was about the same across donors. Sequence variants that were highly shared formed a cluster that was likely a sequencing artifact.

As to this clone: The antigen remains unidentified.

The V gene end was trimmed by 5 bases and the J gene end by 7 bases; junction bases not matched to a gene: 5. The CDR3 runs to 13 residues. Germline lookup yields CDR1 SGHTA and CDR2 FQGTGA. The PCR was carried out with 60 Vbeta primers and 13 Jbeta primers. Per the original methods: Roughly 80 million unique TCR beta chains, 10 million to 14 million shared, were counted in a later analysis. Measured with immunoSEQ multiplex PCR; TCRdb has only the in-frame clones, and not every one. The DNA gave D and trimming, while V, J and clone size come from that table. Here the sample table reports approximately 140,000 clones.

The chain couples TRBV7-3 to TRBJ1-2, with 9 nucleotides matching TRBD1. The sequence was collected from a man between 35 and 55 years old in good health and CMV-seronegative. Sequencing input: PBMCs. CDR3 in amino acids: CASSPGTGSGYTF. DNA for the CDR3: TGTGCCAGCAGCCCCGGGACAGGGAGTGGCTACACCTTC.